The clone carrying this T cell receptor beta chain came up a few times. V was trimmed by 4 bases and J by 3 bases, leaving 19 bases between them. Germline CDR1 MGHRA, CDR2 YSYEKL. The CDR3 is made up of 17 amino acids. This sample was included in a study of blood T cell repertoires in COVID-19. Overall study context: Material from acute and convalescent COVID-19 was sourced from the United States, Italy and Spain. T cells, B-cell-depleted T cells, or PBMCs provided the cDNA or gDNA that served as material.

In the study's own analysis: Reference gene primer amplification gave estimated nucleated cell counts. Libraries were prepared by immunoSEQ multiplex PCR; TCRdb keeps only in-frame clonotypes and omits some of them. Clone size and V and J calls were adopted from that table, with D and trimming inferred from the DNA. The sample lists over 110,000 clones, approximately 88% seen once, with 25% to 30% in the top ten. Input material: peripheral blood. The clonotype comes from a human donor in a cohort sampled during active COVID-19. The rearrangement joins TRBV4-1 to TRBJ1-5, with TRBD1 as a possible D gene (5 bases). DNA for the CDR3: TGCGCCAGCAGCCCCCGGGACTTCTTGGAGATCAATCAGCCCCAGCATTTT. Translation gives CASSPRDFLEINQPQHF.